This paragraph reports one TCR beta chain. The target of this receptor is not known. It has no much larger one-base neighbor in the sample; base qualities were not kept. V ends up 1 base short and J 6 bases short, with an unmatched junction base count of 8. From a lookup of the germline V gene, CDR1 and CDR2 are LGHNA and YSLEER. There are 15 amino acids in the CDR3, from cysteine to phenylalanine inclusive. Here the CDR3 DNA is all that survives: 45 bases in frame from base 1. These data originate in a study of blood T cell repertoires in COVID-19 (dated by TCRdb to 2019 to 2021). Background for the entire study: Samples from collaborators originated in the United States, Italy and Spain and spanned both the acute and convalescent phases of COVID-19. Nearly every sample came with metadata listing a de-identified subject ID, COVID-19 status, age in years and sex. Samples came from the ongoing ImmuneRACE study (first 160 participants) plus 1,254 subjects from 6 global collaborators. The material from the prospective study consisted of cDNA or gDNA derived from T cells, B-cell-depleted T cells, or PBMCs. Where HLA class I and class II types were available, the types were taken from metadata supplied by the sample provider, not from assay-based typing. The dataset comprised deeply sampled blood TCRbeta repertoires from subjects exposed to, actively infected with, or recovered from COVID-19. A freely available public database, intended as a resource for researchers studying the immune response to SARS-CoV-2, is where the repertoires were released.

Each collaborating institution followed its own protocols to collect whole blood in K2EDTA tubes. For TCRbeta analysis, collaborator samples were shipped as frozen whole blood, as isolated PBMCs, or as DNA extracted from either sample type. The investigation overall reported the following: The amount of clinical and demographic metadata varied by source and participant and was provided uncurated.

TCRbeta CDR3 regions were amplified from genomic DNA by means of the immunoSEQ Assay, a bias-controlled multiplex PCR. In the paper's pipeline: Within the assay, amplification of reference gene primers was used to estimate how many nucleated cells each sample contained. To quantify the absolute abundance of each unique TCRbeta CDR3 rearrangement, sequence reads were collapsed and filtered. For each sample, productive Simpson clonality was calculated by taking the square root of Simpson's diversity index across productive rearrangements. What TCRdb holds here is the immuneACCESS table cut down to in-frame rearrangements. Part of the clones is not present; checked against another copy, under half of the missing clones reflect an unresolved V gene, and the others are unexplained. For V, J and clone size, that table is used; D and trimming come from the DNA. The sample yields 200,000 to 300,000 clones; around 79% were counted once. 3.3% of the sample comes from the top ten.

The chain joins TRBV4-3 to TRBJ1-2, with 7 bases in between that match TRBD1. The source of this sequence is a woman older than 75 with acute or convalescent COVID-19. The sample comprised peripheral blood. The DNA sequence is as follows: TGCGCCAGCAGCCAAGGTCCGACAGGGTTCGATGGCTACACCTTC. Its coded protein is CASSQGPTGFDGYTF.